The 8 T cell receptor beta chains below come from one sample, sequenced in a study of regulatory T cells in long-lasting Graves disease. Time point: newly diagnosed GD, antithyroid drugs for less than 3 months. PBMC-extracted RNA yielded the TCR library. The authors built TCR beta libraries using iRepertoire HTBI primers and Arm-PCR of CDR3 regions. TCRdb ran MiXCR on the multiplex PCR reads and lists one entry per CDR3 protein. The sample shows roughly 410,000 distinct CDR3 sequences, around 16% of them seen only once. These data also featured in a second study, about T cells in Graves' hyperthyroidism and ophthalmopathy.

Sequenced material: peripheral blood mononuclear cells (PBMCs), taken at new diagnosis, from a patient treated with antithyroid drugs. These receptors came from a woman aged 40 to 50 with Graves disease.

In this sample, this clonotype turned up many times. This rearrangement joins TRBV5-1 to TRBJ1-1; D is unclear. The CDR3 is 13 residues long. V lost 0 bases and J lost 3, with 6 bases in between. CDR1 SGHRS and CDR2 YFSETQ come from the germline V gene. The CDR3 DNA reads TGCGCCAGCAGCTTGGGGGAGTACACTGAAGCTTTCTTT. Residues: CASSLGEYTEAFF.

This clonotype was found many times. The V gene is TRBV5-1, the J gene TRBJ2-1; D perhaps matches TRBD1 (6 bases). This CDR3 has 15 amino acids. Per the germline V gene, CDR1 is SGHRS and CDR2 is YFSETQ. V was trimmed by 2 bases and J by 1 base, leaving 10 bases between them. The CDR3 DNA reads as TGCGCCAGCAGCTTCGGGACACCTTCCTACAATGAGCAGTTCTTC. Its translation is CASSFGTPSYNEQFF.

The chain has TRBV9 and TRBJ2-3; TRBD2 agrees at 9 bases. V lost 3 bases, J lost 0 bases, and 8 bases stayed unmatched. Per germline, CDR1 SGDLS and CDR2 YYNGEE. This CDR3 region has 17 residues. The CDR3 region is CASSAGLARASTDTQYF. As DNA, the CDR3 is TGTGCCAGCAGCGCCGGACTAGCGAGGGCTAGCACAGATACGCAGTATTTT.

As to this clonotype: The CDR3 ends on some other residue instead of the conserved phenylalanine or tryptophan, so this is likely a read error. The V gene is TRBV20-1, the J gene TRBJ1-6, with 9 bases matching TRBD1. The CDR3 totals 14 residues. V shed 5 bases and J 5 bases; nucleotides not matched to a gene: 4. Germline-derived CDR1 and CDR2 are DFQATT and SNEGSKA (reference sequence). The chain's CDR3 is CSAPDRGNNSPLHS. In DNA, the CDR3 is TGCAGTGCTCCCGACAGGGGGAATAATTCACCCCTCCACTCT.

This clonotype was seen at least ten times. This rearrangement joins TRBV9 to TRBJ1-1, with a weak D call TRBD1 (5 bases). V lost 3 bases, J lost 3 bases, and 12 bases lay in between. Germline V gives CDR1 SGDLS, CDR2 YYNGEE. CDR3 size: 14 residues. The CDR3 region has the DNA TGTGCCAGCAGCGGTCAGGGTAGCGACACTGAAGCTTTCTTT. It yields the protein CASSGQGSDTEAFF.

This clonotype was seen ten or more times. The chain recombines TRBV2 with TRBJ2-7, with TRBD2 identical over 8 bases. The CDR3 is 16 residues long. Germline CDR1 reads SNHLY; CDR2 reads FYNNEI. V lost 0 bases to trimming and J lost 6 bases; unmatched junction nucleotides: 10. The CDR3, as DNA: TGTGCCAGCAGTGAAGCCCTAGCGGGTATCCCGGTCGAGCAGTACTTC. Protein sequence: CASSEALAGIPVEQYF.

This clonotype was seen a few times. It may be a read error: a sequence one base away is much more abundant. The final CDR3 position lacks the conserved phenylalanine or tryptophan, pointing to a likely read error. The rearrangement uses TRBV12-3 or TRBV12-4 and TRBJ2-1, with D tentatively TRBD1 or TRBD2 (5 bases each). Trimming left V 5 bases short and J 7 bases short, with 9 bases between. There are 12 residues in the CDR3. In DNA form, the CDR3 reads TGTGCCAGCAGTCACGAGGGGAATGAGCAGTTCTCC. It translates to CASSHEGNEQFS.

The V and J genes are TRBV6-1 and TRBJ2-1, with 8 bases lining up with TRBD2. The trim removed 6 bases at V and 5 bases at J, leaving 12 bases unmatched. Germline V gene lookup returns CDR1 MNHNS and CDR2 SASEGT. The CDR3 covers 16 residues. CDR3 DNA: TGTGCCAGCAGCCATTACCCGGGACTAGAGCACAATGAGCAGTTCTTC. Protein product: CASSHYPGLEHNEQFF.